Listed below are T cell receptor beta chains from one sample, sequenced in a study of blood T cell repertoires in COVID-19. Sequencing was performed with immunoSEQ multiplex PCR; in TCRdb, only in-frame clones are kept and a portion is missing. The table shows 240,000 or so clones, with roughly 90% occurring only once. Specimen: peripheral blood. All receptors derive from a woman in her twenties or thirties with acute or convalescent COVID-19. CDR3s include the opening cysteine and the closing phenylalanine or tryptophan. D genes are given only for firm matches. A clone size is listed for some rows: how often the clone was seen (once, few, many), or a class if it is expanded.

v_gene,d_gene,abundance,j_gene,CDR3nt,CDR3aa
TRBV11-2,TRBD1,-,TRBJ2-1,TGTGCCAGCAGCGACCCCGGGACAGGTCTTTCCAATGAGCAGTTCTTC,CASSDPGTGLSNEQFF
TRBV30,TRBD2,-,TRBJ2-1,TGTGCCTGGAGAGTACTAGCGGGAGGGCCCCGCTCCTACAATGAGCAGTTCTTC,CAWRVLAGGPRSYNEQFF
TRBV6-5,TRBD2,-,TRBJ2-5,TGTGCCAGCAGTTACACCTATAGCGGGTTAGAGACCCAGTACTTC,CASSYTYSGLETQYF
TRBV10-2,-,-,TRBJ1-5,TGCGCCAGCAAGGGGGGGGGAGAGCAGCCCCAGCATTTT,CASKGGGEQPQHF
TRBV2,-,-,TRBJ1-1,TGTGCCAGCACTTTTTCCACTGAAGCTTTCTTT,CASTFSTEAFF
TRBV9,TRBD2,-,TRBJ2-1,TGTGCCAGCAGCGTAGATCTAGCGGGAGGGCCCCGGAATGAGCAGTTCTTC,CASSVDLAGGPRNEQFF
TRBV6-5,-,-,TRBJ1-6,TGTGCCAGCAACAAGAGACAGAGCTTCAATTCACCCCTCCACTTT,CASNKRQSFNSPLHF
TRBV6-5,-,-,TRBJ2-3,TGTGCCAGCACAATGACACGCACAGATACGCAGTATTTT,CASTMTRTDTQYF
TRBV9,TRBD1,-,TRBJ2-7,TGTGCCAGCAGCCAGGGACAGTATACCTACGAGCAGTACTTC,CASSQGQYTYEQYF
TRBV5-8,TRBD1,-,TRBJ2-3,TGTGCCAGCAGCTCTGACAGGGGGCACGCAGATACGCAGTATTTT,CASSSDRGHADTQYF
TRBV12-3/TRBV12-4,TRBD1,-,TRBJ1-2,TGTGCCAGCACCACAGGGGGCGACTATGGCTACACCTTC,CASTTGGDYGYTF
TRBV4-3,TRBD2,once,TRBJ2-2,TGCGCCAGCAGCCGTACGGGACTAGGAACCGGGGAGCTGTTTTTT,CASSRTGLGTGELFF
TRBV3-1/TRBV3-2,TRBD2,-,TRBJ2-7,TGTGCCAGCAGCCCCCGACTAGCTTACGAGCAGTACTTC,CASSPRLAYEQYF
TRBV11-2,TRBD1,-,TRBJ1-2,TGTGCCAGCAGCTCGATCCGGGACAGGGGGAACTATGGCTACACCTTC,CASSSIRDRGNYGYTF
TRBV30,TRBD1,-,TRBJ1-6,TGTGCCTGGAGTAGCCAGGGGGGTTCACCCCTCCACTTT,CAWSSQGGSPLHF
TRBV9,TRBD2,once,TRBJ2-7,TGTGCCAGCAGCGAACTAGCGGGACGGGGCGAGCAGTACTTC,CASSELAGRGEQYF
TRBV4-3,-,once,TRBJ2-2,TGCGCCAGCAGCCCGGTGGGGACTTCGAACACCGGGGAGCTGTTTTTT,CASSPVGTSNTGELFF
TRBV30,-,-,TRBJ1-2,TGTGCCTTAACAGGGTATGGCTACACCTTC,CALTGYGYTF
TRBV5-1,-,many,TRBJ2-3,TGCGCCAGCAGCTTGGGCGGGGGCACAGATACGCAGTATTTT,CASSLGGGTDTQYF
TRBV11-2,-,once,TRBJ1-4,TGTGCCAGCAGCTTAGCCGCGGACTTTAATGAAAAACTGTTTTTT,CASSLAADFNEKLFF